This T cell receptor beta chain was sequenced in a study of CXCR3-negative and CXCR3-positive naive CD8 T cells. Study findings and constraints: CXCR3-negative naive cells had less hydrophobic TRB CDR3s than did CXCR3-positive naive cells.

This CDR3 spans 13 amino acids. The V gene's germline CDR1 is MDHEN and CDR2 SYDVKM. TRB cDNA was prepared as libraries by UMI-labeled 5' RACE. TCRdb reanalyzed the 5' RACE reads, giving one entry per CDR3 protein sequence and no DNA. Seen in this sample are roughly 60,000 distinct CDR3 sequences; the ten most common clones hold about 0.84%. A note on this clonotype: Its antigen remains unknown.

This receptor was obtained from a human donor in good health. Some clones in this sample may be carry-over from other donors' samples. Sequencing was performed on naive CXCR3+ CD8+ T cells from blood. The subset denotes: CD45RO-CCR7+CD27+CD95- naive CD8+ T cells expressing CXCR3 (TNR3+). The gene calls are TRBV28 and TRBJ2-7; checking the TCRdb D call of TRBD1 is not possible without DNA. CDR3 sequence reads: CASSRPGGYEQYF.